This T cell receptor (beta chain) was captured in a study of blood T cell repertoires in COVID-19 (dated by TCRdb to the early 2020s). For the wider study: Samples covering the acute and convalescent phases of COVID-19 were provided by collaborators in the United States, Italy and Spain. The samples were drawn from the first 160 participants of the ongoing ImmuneRACE study and from about 1,200 subjects provided by 6 global collaborators. The repertoires were made available in a free public database intended to serve as a resource for research on the immune response to SARS-CoV-2. The material from the prospective study consisted of cDNA or gDNA derived from T cells, B-cell-depleted T cells, or PBMCs. Subjects who had been exposed to COVID-19, were actively infected with it, or had recovered from it provided the deeply sampled blood TCRbeta repertoires that made up the dataset. Where HLA class I and class II types were available, the types were taken from metadata supplied by the sample provider, not from assay-based typing. Nearly every sample came with metadata listing a de-identified subject ID, COVID-19 status, age in years and sex. Study-level results and caveats: The amount of clinical and demographic metadata varied by source and participant and was provided uncurated.

One collaborating source in Seattle enrolled patients while the patients were actively infected and followed the patients over time throughout the course of disease. Whole blood was collected in K2EDTA tubes by collaborating institutions according to the institutions' own protocols. Collaborator samples were shipped for TCRbeta analysis as frozen whole blood, isolated PBMCs, or DNA extracted from either sample type. TCRbeta CDR3 regions were amplified from genomic DNA by means of the immunoSEQ Assay, a bias-controlled multiplex PCR. The source study handled its data this way. Within the assay, amplification of reference gene primers was used to estimate how many nucleated cells each sample contained. To quantify the absolute abundance of each unique TCRbeta CDR3 rearrangement, sequence reads were collapsed and filtered. For each sample, productive Simpson clonality was calculated by taking the square root of Simpson's diversity index across productive rearrangements. TCRdb provides this immuneACCESS table in a form limited to in-frame rearrangements. Some clones are lacking; in checked studies, under half of them reflect an unresolved V gene, and why the rest are absent is not known. The V and J calls and clone size are taken from that table; D and trimming were inferred from the DNA. The sample table shows 250,000 to 350,000 clones, and around 82% are seen once. In total, the top ten clones hold around 1% of the sample.

A word on this clone: The clone's antigen remains unknown. No base qualities exist here, and no much larger clone lies one base off it.

At the junction V is shortened by 4 bases and J by 7 bases; bases outside the gene matches: 10. Via the germline V gene (reference sequence), CDR1 is GTSNPN and CDR2 SVGIG. The CDR3 runs 13 residues from the cysteine to the phenylalanine. The only DNA kept is the CDR3, 39 bases in frame from the first base. Material: peripheral blood. The TCR was taken from a human donor with COVID-19, enrolled during active disease. The donor label of this sample is uncertain. This receptor chain uses TRBV30 and TRBJ2-7, and 7 junction bases match TRBD1. CDR3 loop: CAWTREGAHEQYF. The sequenced DNA is TGTGCCTGGACCCGAGAGGGGGCTCATGAGCAGTACTTC.